Listed below are T cell receptor beta chains from one sample, sequenced in a study of blood T cell repertoires in COVID-19. The protocol was immunoSEQ multiplex PCR, while the TCRdb copy is restricted to in-frame clones and leaves out a portion. This sample has 390,000 or so clones, with roughly nine tenths found just once. Sequences were obtained from PBMCs or T cells enriched from blood (not recorded which). The source is a man aged 18-30 years who had recovered from COVID-19. Both conserved end residues are part of each CDR3. The D gene is left open where the match is weak. Some rows have no size entry. The others give once, few or many, or a class for an expanded clone.

V,J,size,D,DNA,CDR3
TRBV6-2/TRBV6-3,TRBJ2-5,.,TRBD1,TGTGCCAGCAGTCCGGACAGGGACCAAGAGACCCAGTACTTC,CASSPDRDQETQYF
TRBV6-5,TRBJ2-1,once,.,TGTGCCAGCACTAGTGGCAAGATGGTCAATGAGCAGTTCTTC,CASTSGKMVNEQFF
TRBV28,TRBJ2-2,.,TRBD1,TGTGCCAGCAGTCTTCAGGGGGCTGGCACCGGGGAGCTGTTTTTT,CASSLQGAGTGELFF
TRBV7-2,TRBJ1-1,.,.,TGTGCCAGCAGCACAACAACTAGGGGGACTGAAGCTTTCTTT,CASSTTTRGTEAFF
TRBV5-1,TRBJ2-7,.,.,TGCGCCAGCAGCTTGGAAAGGGGTCGCGACGAGCAGTACTTC,CASSLERGRDEQYF
TRBV28,TRBJ1-1,.,TRBD1,TGTGCCAGCAGTTCATCCGGGACAGGGAACACTGAAGCTTTCTTT,CASSSSGTGNTEAFF
TRBV10-2,TRBJ1-1,once,TRBD1,TGCGCCAGCAGATCGCGACAGGGGGCCGGTGAAGCTTTCTTT,CASRSRQGAGEAFF
TRBV11-2,TRBJ2-3,.,.,TGTGCCAGCAGCGTACAGCGGCCGGGTACGCAGTATTTT,CASSVQRPGTQYF
TRBV19,TRBJ1-4,.,TRBD1,TGTGCCAGTAGTCCCAGGGGGCCAGGGGGTCCAACTAATGAAAAACTGTTTTTT,CASSPRGPGGPTNEKLFF
TRBV19,TRBJ1-2,.,.,TGTGCCAGTAGTATCTCTGGGAGGAATGGCTACACCTTC,CASSISGRNGYTF
TRBV2,TRBJ1-2,few,.,TGTGCCAGCAGTACTAATCGTGGCGCGAACTATGGCTACACCTTC,CASSTNRGANYGYTF
TRBV6-5,TRBJ2-2,.,.,TGTGCCAGCTCCTTGAGGTCCGGGGAGCTGTTTTTT,CASSLRSGELFF
TRBV5-1,TRBJ2-1,.,.,TGCGCCAGCCGCTTACAGTTTGAGGAGCAGTTCTTC,CASRLQFEEQFF
TRBV4-1,TRBJ2-7,once,.,TGCGCCAGCAGCCAAGAGGGGGGACGTAGCGAGCAGTACTTC,CASSQEGGRSEQYF
TRBV29-1,TRBJ1-1,.,TRBD1,TGCAGCGTGTGGGACAGGGGGCTCACTGAAGCTTTCTTT,CSVWDRGLTEAFF
TRBV5-8,TRBJ2-7,few,.,TGTGCCAGCAGCGGCCCTATCGGGTACTACGAGCAGTACTTC,CASSGPIGYYEQYF
TRBV6-5,TRBJ2-4,once,TRBD1,TGTGCCAGCATGCCACAGGGGTTCGGAAACATTCAGTACTTC,CASMPQGFGNIQYF
TRBV11-1,TRBJ2-1,.,.,TGTGCCAGCAGCGAGGGGAGGAACAATGAGCAGTTCTTC,CASSEGRNNEQFF
TRBV7-4,TRBJ2-2,.,TRBD2,TGTGCCAGCAGCTTACTTTGCGGGAGGCTACGGGACACCGGGGAGCTGTTTTTT,CASSLLCGRLRDTGELFF
TRBV12-3/TRBV12-4,TRBJ2-7,.,TRBD1,TGTGCCAGCAGCTGGGACAGGGTCTACGAGCAGTACTTC,CASSWDRVYEQYF
TRBV6-6,TRBJ2-7,once,.,TGTGCCAGCTCCTCTTCCGGGACACTCGTGTTCGAGCAGTACTTC,CASSSSGTLVFEQYF
TRBV5-1,TRBJ1-1,once,.,TGCGCCAGCAGCGAGGGACTCAAAGCTTTCTTT,CASSEGLKAFF
TRBV27,TRBJ2-2,.,TRBD2,TGTGCCAGCAGTTTTCTAAGGAGCGGGGGGAGCGTCACCGGGGAGCTGTTTTTT,CASSFLRSGGSVTGELFF
TRBV24-1,TRBJ2-7,.,TRBD2,TGTGCCACCAGTGATTGGGGGAGGGTCGAGCAGTACTTC,CATSDWGRVEQYF
TRBV4-1,TRBJ1-3,once,.,TGCGCCAGCAGCCAAGGAGCACCGAGCTCTGGAAACACCATATATTTT,CASSQGAPSSGNTIYF
TRBV10-3,TRBJ1-1,.,.,TGTGCCATCATCCCCGGGACTGACTCGAACACTGAAGCTTTCTTT,CAIIPGTDSNTEAFF
TRBV9,TRBJ2-3,.,TRBD2,TGTGCCAGCAGCGCTTTGGGTCGGGGACTAGCGGATGGAGATACGCAGTATTTT,CASSALGRGLADGDTQYF
TRBV7-9,TRBJ1-1,.,TRBD1,TGTGCCAGCAGCGACACAGGGGGCGAAGCTTTCTTT,CASSDTGGEAFF
TRBV6-5,TRBJ1-2,once,TRBD1,TGTGCCAGCAGAGAGGCTGGGACAGAAGGCTACACCTTC,CASREAGTEGYTF
TRBV7-2,TRBJ1-2,.,.,TGTGCCAGCAGCTTAGCCTCCGCGGACTATGGCTACACCTTC,CASSLASADYGYTF
TRBV6-1,TRBJ1-1,few,TRBD1,TGTGCCAGCAGTGAGAACAGGGGGCTCACTGAAGCTTTCTTT,CASSENRGLTEAFF
TRBV28,TRBJ2-3,.,.,TGTGCCAGCAGTTTTTCGGGGGATAGCACAGATACGCAGTATTTT,CASSFSGDSTDTQYF
TRBV5-4,TRBJ2-5,.,.,TGTGCCAGCAGCTTGGTTGAGGGGGGGAAGACCCAGTACTTC,CASSLVEGGKTQYF
TRBV27,TRBJ2-7,once,TRBD1,TGTGCCAGCAGTCCGGGACAGGGTACAAGCTCCTACGAGCAGTACTTC,CASSPGQGTSSYEQYF
TRBV19,TRBJ1-4,once,TRBD1,TGTGCCAGTAGCTTGACAGGGGTGGGAGAAAAACTGTTTTTT,CASSLTGVGEKLFF
TRBV6-4,TRBJ1-4,.,TRBD1,TGTGCCAGCAGTCCTACAGGGGGCGCGAATGAAAAACTGTTTTTT,CASSPTGGANEKLFF
TRBV10-1,TRBJ2-3,once,.,TGCGCCAGCAGTTTTGGGGCCGCACAAGATACGCAGTATTTT,CASSFGAAQDTQYF
TRBV7-9,TRBJ2-7,few,.,TGTGCCAGCAGCGAGTACAGGGACGAGCAGTACTTC,CASSEYRDEQYF
TRBV27,TRBJ2-4,.,TRBD1,TGTGCCAGCAGTCCCAGACCGGGACAGGGGTCCAAAAACATTCAGTACTTC,CASSPRPGQGSKNIQYF
TRBV2,TRBJ1-3,.,TRBD1,TGTGCCAGCAGCGTGACAGGGCATGCTGGAAACACCATATATTTT,CASSVTGHAGNTIYF
TRBV5-1,TRBJ2-5,.,TRBD1,TGCGCCAGCAGCTTGGGGCCACAGGGGTTTGGGGAGACCCAGTACTTC,CASSLGPQGFGETQYF
TRBV5-1,TRBJ2-5,.,.,TGCGCCAGCAGCTTACAGAATTTACGGTACCAAGAGACCCAGTACTTC,CASSLQNLRYQETQYF
TRBV19,TRBJ2-1,once,TRBD1,TGTGCCAGTAGTATATGGGGACAGGGGGCACCTGAGCAGTTCTTC,CASSIWGQGAPEQFF
TRBV7-9,TRBJ1-1,.,.,TGTGCCAGCAGCTGGACAGAAGTTGAAGCTTTCTTT,CASSWTEVEAFF
TRBV6-5,TRBJ1-2,.,.,TGTGCCAGCAGTTACGGCGCGGGGCGGGGTGGCTACACCTTC,CASSYGAGRGGYTF
TRBV5-1,TRBJ1-4,.,.,TGCGCCAGCAGCTTGTATCCCCCGGACTCCGGGGGAAAACTGTTTTTT,CASSLYPPDSGGKLFF
TRBV18,TRBJ2-4,.,TRBD2,TGTGCCAGCTCACCACCGGGACTAGCGGGAGCCCTAGCCAAAAACATTCAGTACTTC,CASSPPGLAGALAKNIQYF
TRBV28,TRBJ2-7,once,TRBD2,TGTGCCAGCAGTTTTCCTCTGAGTGGGAGGGCCCGTAGGGAGCAGTACTTC,CASSFPLSGRARREQYF
TRBV7-8,TRBJ2-7,.,TRBD2,TGTGCCAGCAGCTTAAGGACTAGGTGGTACGAGCAGTACTTC,CASSLRTRWYEQYF
TRBV24-1,TRBJ2-1,.,TRBD2,TGTGCCACCAGGAGCGGGGGGGCTGACTATGAGCAGTTCTTC,CATRSGGADYEQFF
TRBV28,TRBJ2-7,.,TRBD2,TGTGCCAGCAACCGGGGGGGGAACTCCTACGAGCAGTACTTC,CASNRGGNSYEQYF
TRBV27,TRBJ2-1,.,TRBD2,TGTGCCAGCAGTTTAGGGACTAGCGGAGACAATGAGCAGTTCTTC,CASSLGTSGDNEQFF
TRBV5-8,TRBJ2-7,.,.,TGTGCCAGCAGCTCCTTTTGGGGCAGTAGATCCCTGAGCATCTCCTACGAGCAGTACTTC,CASSSFWGSRSLSISYEQYF